The 4 T cell receptor beta chains below were found in one sample sequenced in a study of regulatory T cells in long-lasting Graves disease. In building TCR beta libraries, iRepertoire HTBI primers were used together with Arm-PCR of CDR3 regions. TCRdb analysed the multiplex PCR reads with MiXCR anew, one entry per CDR3 protein. The data show over 500,000 distinct CDR3 sequences, with about 16% seen just once and around 12% held by the top ten. Time point specified: newly diagnosed GD, antithyroid drugs for less than 3 months. From RNA extracted from PBMCs, the TCR library was made. These sequences were also reported in another study, on T cells in Graves' hyperthyroidism and ophthalmopathy.

The sample was peripheral blood mononuclear cells (PBMCs), taken at new diagnosis, from a patient treated with antithyroid drugs. The receptors here all came from a man aged 18 to 30 with Graves disease.

Only a few counts were recorded for this clonotype. The J gene is TRBJ2-2, the V gene TRBV27; 8 nucleotides match TRBD1. Looked up from germline, CDR1 is MNHEY and CDR2 is SMNVEV (reference sequence). V lost 1 base, J lost 6 bases, and 10 bases stayed unmatched. The CDR3 sequence is 17 residues long. This CDR3 reads CASSLLGQGSVSGELFF. CDR3 DNA sequence: TGTGCCAGCAGTTTATTAGGACAGGGCTCCGTCTCCGGGGAGCTGTTTTTT.

This rearrangement joins TRBV29-1 to TRBJ2-3; no definite D call. The CDR3 is 13 residues long. V dropped 6 bases and J dropped 8 bases, with 18 bases sitting between them. The germline CDR1 and CDR2 sequences are SQVTM and ANQGSEA. CDR3 sequence (DNA): TGCAGCGTGAACCGTTTTTGGATAGGTACGCAGTATTTT. It specifies CSVNRFWIGTQYF.

The rearrangement uses TRBV5-1 and TRBJ2-1; 15 bases are shared with TRBD2. V dropped 4 bases and J dropped 2; count of bases not matched to a gene: 7. Germline CDR1 reads SGHRS; CDR2 reads YFSETQ. The CDR3 has 18 amino acids. CDR3 sequence reads: CASSHPGLAGGTYNEQFF. The CDR3 DNA sequence: TGCGCCAGCAGCCATCCGGGACTAGCGGGAGGAACCTACAATGAGCAGTTCTTC.

This clonotype was seen at least ten times. The chain carries TRBV11-2 and TRBJ1-5, with D unresolved. Trimming pared 1 base from V and 5 bases from J, leaving 12 bases between. Per the germline V gene, CDR1 is SGHAT and CDR2 is FQNNGV. The CDR3 has 15 residues. The CDR3 DNA is TGTGCCAGCAGCTTAGGCTTCGGTGTCCATCAGCCCCAGCATTTT. Residues: CASSLGFGVHQPQHF.